This entry is about one T cell receptor (beta chain). No antigen is known for it. These data come from a study of cytomegalovirus exposure and HLA in healthy donors. About the study: One earlier analysis, a look at 180 million or so T cells, found around 110 million unique TCR beta sequences. Overall study results and limits: In a later analysis, specific HLA alleles were associated with 15,000 to 20,000 TCR beta sequences at a 0.05 false discovery rate.

This CDR3 is 15 amino acids long. Germline loops: CDR1 MGHRA, CDR2 YSYEKL. The J segment lost 1 base and the V segment lost 3 bases, leaving 4 bases of the junction unmatched. The study ran its PCR with 60 Vbeta and 13 Jbeta primers. Only in-frame clones appear in the TCRdb table, and some are missing; sequencing was by immunoSEQ multiplex PCR. The table records 130,000 or so clones, roughly 87% of them present only once. Sample: PBMCs. The V gene is TRBV4-1, the J gene TRBJ1-2; 8 positions match TRBD1. The TCR sequence derives from a young woman in good health and CMV-seronegative. CDR3 nucleotides: TGCGCCAGCAGCCACCCGACAGGGGATAACTATGGCTACACCTTC. It is translated as CASSHPTGDNYGYTF.